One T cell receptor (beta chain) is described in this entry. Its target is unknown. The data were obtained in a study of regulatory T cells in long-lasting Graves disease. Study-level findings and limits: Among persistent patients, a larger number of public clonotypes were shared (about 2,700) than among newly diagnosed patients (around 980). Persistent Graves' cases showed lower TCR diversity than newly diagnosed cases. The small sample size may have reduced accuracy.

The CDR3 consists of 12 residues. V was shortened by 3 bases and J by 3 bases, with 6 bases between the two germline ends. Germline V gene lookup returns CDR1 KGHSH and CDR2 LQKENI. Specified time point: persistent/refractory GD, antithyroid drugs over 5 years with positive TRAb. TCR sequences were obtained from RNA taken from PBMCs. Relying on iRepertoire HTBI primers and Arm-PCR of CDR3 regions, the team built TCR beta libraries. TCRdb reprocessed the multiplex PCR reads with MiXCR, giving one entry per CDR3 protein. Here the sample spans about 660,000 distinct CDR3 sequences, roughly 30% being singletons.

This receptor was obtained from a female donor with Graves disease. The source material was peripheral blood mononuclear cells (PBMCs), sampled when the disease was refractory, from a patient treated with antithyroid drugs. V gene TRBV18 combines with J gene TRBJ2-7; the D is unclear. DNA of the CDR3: TGTGCCAGCTCACCCGCAGTCTACGAGCAGTACTTC. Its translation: CASSPAVYEQYF.